This T cell receptor (beta chain) emerged from a study of shared clonotypes between healthy human individuals. TCRdb keeps only in-frame clones here, not all; method: immunoSEQ multiplex PCR. The data show about 330,000 clones, with about nine tenths seen just once and around 15% held by the top ten. This clone has a count of ten or more. Losses at the gene ends were 6 bases for V and 5 bases for J; bases not matched to a gene: 6. Germline-derived CDR1 and CDR2 are MGHRA and YSYEKL. CDR3 length equals 13 residues. Sequenced input: memory CD8+ T cells sorted from blood. The subset: CD45RO+ cells pooled with CCR7-negative TemRA cells. This chain links TRBV4-1 with TRBJ1-1; 7 bases align to TRBD1. The TCR sequence derives from a young man in good health. The CDR3 DNA reads as TGCGCCAGCAGGACAGGGATGTGGACTGAAGCTTTCTTT. Translated: CASRTGMWTEAFF.